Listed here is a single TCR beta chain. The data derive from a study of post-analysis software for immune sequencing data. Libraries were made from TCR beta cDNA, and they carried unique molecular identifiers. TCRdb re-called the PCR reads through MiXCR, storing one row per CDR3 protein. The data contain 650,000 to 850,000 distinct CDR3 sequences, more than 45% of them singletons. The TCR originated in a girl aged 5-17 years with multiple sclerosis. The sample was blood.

As DNA, the CDR3 is TGTGCCAGCAGCTTAGGGTCTAGCGGGAAAGGTAACTACGAGCAGTACTTC. It translates to CASSLGSSGKGNYEQYF. The chain employs TRBV7-9 and TRBJ2-7; 9 nucleotides align to TRBD2. The CDR3 is 17 amino acids. Germline V gene data show CDR1 as SEHNR and CDR2 as FQNEAQ (reference sequence). V shed 1 base, J shed 3 bases, and the junction held 10 bases outside the gene matches.